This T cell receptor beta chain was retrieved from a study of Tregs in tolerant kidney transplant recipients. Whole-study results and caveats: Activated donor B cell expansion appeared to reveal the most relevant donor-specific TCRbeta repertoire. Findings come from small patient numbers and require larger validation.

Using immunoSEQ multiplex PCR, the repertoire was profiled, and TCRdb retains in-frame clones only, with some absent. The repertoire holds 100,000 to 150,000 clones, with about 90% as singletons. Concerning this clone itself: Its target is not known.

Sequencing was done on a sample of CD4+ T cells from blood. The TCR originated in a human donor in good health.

This CDR3 reads CASSVDIENTEAFF. DNA for the CDR3: TGCGCCAGCAGCGTGGACATCGAGAACACTGAAGCTTTCTTT. This sequence joins TRBV5-1 and TRBJ1-1, with TRBD1 as a possible D gene (5 bases). The CDR3 runs 14 residues. Trimming pared 4 bases from V and 1 base from J, leaving 11 bases between. The germline V gene encodes CDR1 SGHRS and CDR2 YFSETQ.